This T cell receptor (beta chain) emerged from a study of CD8 T cells in ankylosing spondylitis. The study's findings and limits: A motif in TCR beta, a set of 8 or 9 highly homologous variants, appeared characteristic of ankylosing spondylitis blood. Significantly higher representation of disease-linked clones was reported for matched ankylosing spondylitis synovial fluid. Some of these motif variants have turned up before, in reports on reactive arthritis synovial fluid and blood. Disease-linked clones displayed a CD8+ phenotype and appeared relatively rarely in peripheral blood.

There are a few counts of this clonotype. Antigen unknown. Quantitative molecular-barcoded 5'-RACE generated the TCR beta libraries. TCRdb passed the 5' RACE reads through MiXCR, listing each CDR3 protein once. The sample includes hundreds of thousands of distinct CDR3 sequences, approximately 17% seen only once; the top ten take approximately 1%. The material sequenced was blood, either unsorted or a sorted T cell fraction (not recorded which). This clonotype originated in a male donor with ankylosing spondylitis.

The CDR3 reads CASSAKAGGDTEAFF. The CDR3 coding sequence is TGTGCCAGCAGTGCCAAGGCTGGGGGGGACACTGAAGCTTTCTTT. This chain joins TRBV2 and TRBJ1-1, with D tentatively TRBD1 (5 bases). The CDR3 runs 15 residues. V dropped 4 bases and J dropped 3 bases, with 15 bases sitting between them. Germline V lookup: CDR1 SNHLY, CDR2 FYNNEI.